This T cell receptor beta chain was identified in a study of radiation and T cells in renal cell carcinoma. V lost 0 bases and J 2 bases, leaving 5 bases between the germline ends. The CDR3 runs 13 residues. Germline-derived CDR1 and CDR2 are SGHRS and YFSETQ. The study's findings and limits: Top tumor clonotypes rose in blood 2 weeks post-radiation, then contracted.

To note about this clone: Its antigen is unknown.

The time point here: blood 4 weeks post-SBRT, at nephrectomy. Treatment given: 15 Gy SBRT to primary tumor, nephrectomy 4 weeks later. Using immunoSEQ multiplex PCR, the repertoire was profiled, and TCRdb retains in-frame clones only, with some absent. This sample carries approximately 150,000 clones, 75% to 90% of them seen once, and the ten largest clones take less than 20%. The rearrangement joins TRBV5-1 to TRBJ2-5, with unresolved D. The sample was blood, taken from a patient whose treatment included radiotherapy and nephrectomy. The clonotype originates from a woman aged 50 to 60 with renal cell carcinoma. The CDR3 nucleotides read TGCGCCAGCAGCTTGGGACTTCAAGAGACCCAGTACTTC. It is translated as CASSLGLQETQYF.